This T cell receptor beta chain is drawn from a study of Tregs in tolerant kidney transplant recipients. The germline V gene has CDR1 LNHDA and CDR2 SQIVND (reference sequence). With 1 base clipped from V and 6 bases from J, the junction kept 5 bases outside the gene matches. There are 17 residues in the CDR3. The method was immunoSEQ multiplex PCR; TCRdb's version includes in-frame clones alone and lacks a portion of them. The table records 80,000 or so clones, more than 85% of them present only once. Related graft donors supplied nonmyeloablative bone marrow transplants, and mixed chimerism was transient.

The V and J genes are TRBV19 and TRBJ2-2, with 13 bases that match TRBD2. The specimen was CD4+ T cells from blood (PBMCs), collected 24 months after the transplant. The sequence came from a human patient who received a combined kidney and bone marrow transplant. Some T cells here may be from the graft donor. The CDR3, as DNA: TGTGCCAGTAGTATAGGACTAGCGGGAGGCGGATCCGGGGAGCTGTTTTTT. It specifies CASSIGLAGGGSGELFF.